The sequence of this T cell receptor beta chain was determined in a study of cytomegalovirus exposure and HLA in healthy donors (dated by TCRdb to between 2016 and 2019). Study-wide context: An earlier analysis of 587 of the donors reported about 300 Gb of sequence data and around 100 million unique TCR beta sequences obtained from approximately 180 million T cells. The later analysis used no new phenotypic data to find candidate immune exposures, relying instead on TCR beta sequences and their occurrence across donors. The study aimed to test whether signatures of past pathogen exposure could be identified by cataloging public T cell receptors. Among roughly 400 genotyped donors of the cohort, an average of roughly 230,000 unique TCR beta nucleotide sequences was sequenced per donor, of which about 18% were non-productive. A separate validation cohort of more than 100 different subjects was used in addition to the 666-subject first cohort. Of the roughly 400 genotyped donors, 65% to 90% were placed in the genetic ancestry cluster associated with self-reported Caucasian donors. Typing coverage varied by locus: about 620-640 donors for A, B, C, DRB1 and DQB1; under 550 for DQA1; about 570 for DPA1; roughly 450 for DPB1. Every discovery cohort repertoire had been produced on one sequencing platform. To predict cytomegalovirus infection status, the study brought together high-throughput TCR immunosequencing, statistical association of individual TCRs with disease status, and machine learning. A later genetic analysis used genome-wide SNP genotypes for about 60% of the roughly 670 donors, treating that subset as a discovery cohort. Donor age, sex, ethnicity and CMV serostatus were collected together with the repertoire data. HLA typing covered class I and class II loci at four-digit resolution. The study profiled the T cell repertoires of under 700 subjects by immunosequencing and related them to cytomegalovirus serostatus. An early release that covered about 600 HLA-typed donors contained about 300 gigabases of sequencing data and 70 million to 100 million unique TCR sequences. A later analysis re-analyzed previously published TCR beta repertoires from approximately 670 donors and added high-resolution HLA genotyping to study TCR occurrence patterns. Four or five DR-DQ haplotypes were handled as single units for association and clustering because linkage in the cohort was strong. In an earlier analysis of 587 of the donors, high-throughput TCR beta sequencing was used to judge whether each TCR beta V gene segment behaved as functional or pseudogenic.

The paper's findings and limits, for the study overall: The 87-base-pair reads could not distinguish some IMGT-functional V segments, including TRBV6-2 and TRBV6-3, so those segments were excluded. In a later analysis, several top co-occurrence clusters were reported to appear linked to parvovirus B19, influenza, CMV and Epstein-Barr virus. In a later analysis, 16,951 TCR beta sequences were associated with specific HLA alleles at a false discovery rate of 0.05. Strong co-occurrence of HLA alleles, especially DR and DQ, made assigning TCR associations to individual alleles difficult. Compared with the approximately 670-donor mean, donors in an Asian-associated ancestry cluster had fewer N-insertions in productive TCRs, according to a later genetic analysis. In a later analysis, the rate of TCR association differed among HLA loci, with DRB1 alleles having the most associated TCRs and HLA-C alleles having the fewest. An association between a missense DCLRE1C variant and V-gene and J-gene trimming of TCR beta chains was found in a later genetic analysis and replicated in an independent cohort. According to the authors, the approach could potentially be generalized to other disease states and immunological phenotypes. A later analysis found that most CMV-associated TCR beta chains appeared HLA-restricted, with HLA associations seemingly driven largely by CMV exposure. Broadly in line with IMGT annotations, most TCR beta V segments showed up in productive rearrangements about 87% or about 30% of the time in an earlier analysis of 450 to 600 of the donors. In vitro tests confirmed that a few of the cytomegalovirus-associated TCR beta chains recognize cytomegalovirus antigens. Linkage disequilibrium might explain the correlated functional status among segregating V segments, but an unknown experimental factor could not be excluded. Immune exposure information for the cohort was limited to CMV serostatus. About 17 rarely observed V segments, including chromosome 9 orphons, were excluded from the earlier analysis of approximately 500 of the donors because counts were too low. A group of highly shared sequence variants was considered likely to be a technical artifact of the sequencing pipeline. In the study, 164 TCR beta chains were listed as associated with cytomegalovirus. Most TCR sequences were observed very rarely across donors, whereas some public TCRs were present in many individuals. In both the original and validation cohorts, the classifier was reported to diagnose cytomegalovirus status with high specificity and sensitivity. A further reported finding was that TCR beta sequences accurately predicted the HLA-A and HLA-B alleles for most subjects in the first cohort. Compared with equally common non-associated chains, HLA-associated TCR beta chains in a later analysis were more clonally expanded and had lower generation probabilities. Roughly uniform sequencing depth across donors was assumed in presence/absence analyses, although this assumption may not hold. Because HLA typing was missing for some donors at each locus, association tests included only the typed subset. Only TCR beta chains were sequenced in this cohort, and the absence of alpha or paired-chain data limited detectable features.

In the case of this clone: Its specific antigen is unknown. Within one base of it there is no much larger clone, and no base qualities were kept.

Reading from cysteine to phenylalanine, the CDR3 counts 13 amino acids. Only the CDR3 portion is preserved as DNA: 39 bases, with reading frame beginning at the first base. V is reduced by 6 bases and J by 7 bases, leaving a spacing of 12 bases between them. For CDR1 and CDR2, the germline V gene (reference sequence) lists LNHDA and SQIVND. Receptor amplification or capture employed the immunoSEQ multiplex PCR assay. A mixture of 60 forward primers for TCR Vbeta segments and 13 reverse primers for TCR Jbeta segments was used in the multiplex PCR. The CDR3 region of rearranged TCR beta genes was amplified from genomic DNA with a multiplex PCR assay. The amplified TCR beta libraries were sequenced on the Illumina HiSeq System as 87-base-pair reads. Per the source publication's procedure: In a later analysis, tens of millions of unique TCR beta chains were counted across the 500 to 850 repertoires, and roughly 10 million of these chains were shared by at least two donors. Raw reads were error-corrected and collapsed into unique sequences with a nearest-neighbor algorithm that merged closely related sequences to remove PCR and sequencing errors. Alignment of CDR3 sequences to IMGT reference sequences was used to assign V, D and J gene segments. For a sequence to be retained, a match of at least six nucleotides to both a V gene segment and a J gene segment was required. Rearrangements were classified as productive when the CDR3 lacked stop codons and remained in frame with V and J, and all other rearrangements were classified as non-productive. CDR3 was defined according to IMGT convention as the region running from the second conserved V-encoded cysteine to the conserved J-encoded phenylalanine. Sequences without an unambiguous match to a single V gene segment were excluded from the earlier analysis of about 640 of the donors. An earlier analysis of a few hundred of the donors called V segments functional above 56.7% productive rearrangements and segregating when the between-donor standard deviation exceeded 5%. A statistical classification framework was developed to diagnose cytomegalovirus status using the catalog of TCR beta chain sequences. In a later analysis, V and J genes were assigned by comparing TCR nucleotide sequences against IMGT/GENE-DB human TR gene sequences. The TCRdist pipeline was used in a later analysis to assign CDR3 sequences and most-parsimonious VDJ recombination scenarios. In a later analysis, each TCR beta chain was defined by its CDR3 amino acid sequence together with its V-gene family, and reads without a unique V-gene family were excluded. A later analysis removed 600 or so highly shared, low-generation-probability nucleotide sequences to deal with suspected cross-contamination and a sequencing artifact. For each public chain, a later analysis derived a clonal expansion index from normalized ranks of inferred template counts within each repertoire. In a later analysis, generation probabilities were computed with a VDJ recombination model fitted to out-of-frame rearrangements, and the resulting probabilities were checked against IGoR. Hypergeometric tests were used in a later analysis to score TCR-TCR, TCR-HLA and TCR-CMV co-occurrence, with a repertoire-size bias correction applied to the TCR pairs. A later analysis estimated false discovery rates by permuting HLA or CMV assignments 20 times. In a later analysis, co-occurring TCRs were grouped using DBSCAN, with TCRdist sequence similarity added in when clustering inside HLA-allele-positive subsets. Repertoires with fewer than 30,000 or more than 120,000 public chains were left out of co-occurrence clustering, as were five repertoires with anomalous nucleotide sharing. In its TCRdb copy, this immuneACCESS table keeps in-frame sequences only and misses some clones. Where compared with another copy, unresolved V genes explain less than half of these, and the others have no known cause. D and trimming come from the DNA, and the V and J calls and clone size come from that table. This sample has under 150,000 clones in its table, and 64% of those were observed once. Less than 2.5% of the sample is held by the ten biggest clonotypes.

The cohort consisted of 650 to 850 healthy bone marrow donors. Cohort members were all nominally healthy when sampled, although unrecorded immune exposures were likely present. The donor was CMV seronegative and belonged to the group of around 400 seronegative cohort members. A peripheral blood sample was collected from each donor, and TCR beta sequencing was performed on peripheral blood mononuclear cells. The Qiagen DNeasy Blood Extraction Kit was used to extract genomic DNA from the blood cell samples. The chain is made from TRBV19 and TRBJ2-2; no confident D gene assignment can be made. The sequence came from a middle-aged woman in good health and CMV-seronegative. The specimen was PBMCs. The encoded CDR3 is CASRLTPGGELFF. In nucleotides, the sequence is TGTGCCAGTAGACTCACCCCTGGCGGGGAGCTGTTTTTT.